Each of the 28 T cell receptor beta chains below was sequenced from the same sample in a study of blood T cell repertoires in COVID-19. Repertoires were generated with immunoSEQ multiplex PCR, while TCRdb's copy carries only in-frame clones and drops some. There are some 250,000 clones in the sample; around 90% occur only once, and roughly 0.8% lies in the top ten. Sequencing was performed on peripheral blood. All receptors come from a woman in her 30s with acute or convalescent COVID-19.

This chain links TRBV29-1 with TRBJ2-2; TRBD1 matches at 12 bases. Germline V gene sequence: CDR1 SQVTM, CDR2 ANQGSEA. The V segment lost 6 bases and the J segment 5 bases; nucleotides outside the gene matches: 10. This CDR3 has 16 residues. The CDR3 coding sequence is TGCAGCGTCCTACCTAGGGGACAGGGGGCAACCGGGGAGCTGTTTTTT. This codes for CSVLPRGQGATGELFF.

This chain connects TRBV19 to TRBJ1-2; 7 bases match TRBD1. The J segment lost 1 base and the V segment lost 9 bases, leaving 11 bases of the junction unmatched. Germline V CDR1 and CDR2: LNHDA, SQIVND (reference sequence). The CDR3 is made up of 15 amino acids. The CDR3 is CASWTGEQINYGYTF. For the CDR3, the DNA is TGTGCCAGCTGGACAGGCGAGCAGATTAACTATGGCTACACCTTC.

The CDR3 DNA is TGTGCCAGCAGCGTAGGAGTGGGGACAGGGGCCTACGAGCAGTACTTC. It specifies CASSVGVGTGAYEQYF. V usage is TRBV9 and J usage is TRBJ2-7, with 10 bases aligning to TRBD1. CDR1 SGDLS and CDR2 YYNGEE come from the germline V gene. With V trimmed by 0 bases and J by 2 bases, 5 bases remained unmatched. The CDR3 sequence is 16 residues long. The variable domain in full, completed from reference TRBV9 and TRBJ2-7, reads DSGVTQTPKHLITATGQRVTLRCSPRSGDLSVYWYQQSLDQGLQFLIQYYNGEERAKGNILERFSAQQFPDLHSELNLSSLELGDSALYFCASSVGVGTGAYEQYFGPGTRLTVT.

Concerning this clone itself: The same CDR3 also results from other DNA sequences found in this sample. The chain combines TRBV21-1 with TRBJ1-2; TRBD1 was called by the table and not checked on the DNA. TRBV21-1 is a listed pseudogene. The CDR3 has 18 amino acids. The CDR3 DNA is TGCGCCAGCAGCAAAACACGCCTTTTGTCAGGCATGTTCTATGGCTACACCTTC. Its translation: CASSKTRLLSGMFYGYTF.

The chain links TRBV5-1 to TRBJ2-2, with 9 bases lining up with TRBD1. CDR1 is SGHRS and CDR2 is YFSETQ in the germline V gene. The CDR3 length is 16 residues. V shed 4 bases, J shed 0 bases, and the junction held 4 bases outside the gene matches. CDR3 sequence reads: CASSLGQGSNTGELFF. The DNA of the CDR3 is TGCGCCAGCAGCCTCGGACAGGGGTCGAACACCGGGGAGCTGTTTTTT. Complete variable domain (other parts from reference TRBV5-1 and TRBJ2-2): KAGVTQTPRYLIKTRGQQVTLSCSPISGHRSVSWYQQTPGQGLQFLFEYFSETQRNKGNFPGRFSGRQFSNSRSEMNVSTLELGDSALYLCASSLGQGSNTGELFFGEGSRLTVL.

The chain combines TRBV7-9 with TRBJ1-5; D is unclear. Trimming took off 4 bases at V and 0 bases at J, with 4 bases between the two ends. CDR3 size: 13 residues. Germline CDR1 and CDR2: SEHNR and FQNEAQ (reference sequence). The CDR3 is CASSSNSNQPQHF. The CDR3 DNA is TGTGCCAGCAGCTCAAATAGCAATCAGCCCCAGCATTTT.

This clone was found once. An end of the junction does not agree with germline; a read error may underlie this. The chain couples TRBV7-7 to TRBJ2-1; the D gene is possibly TRBD2 (5 bases). The CDR3 extends over 13 amino acids. CDR1 and CDR2 from the germline V gene are SSHAT and FNYEAQ (reference sequence). CDR3 in amino acids: CASSLHQRAEQFF. CDR3 DNA: TGTGCTAGCAGCTTGCATCAGAGGGCTGAGCAGTTCTTC.

The chain links TRBV19 to TRBJ1-2; D gene uncertain. Trimming left V 2 bases short and J 8 bases short, with 12 bases between. There are 13 residues in the CDR3. Per germline, CDR1 LNHDA and CDR2 SQIVND (reference sequence). CDR3 residues: CASSISGWSGYTF. CDR3 nucleotides: TGTGCCAGTAGTATATCGGGGTGGAGCGGCTACACCTTC.

The chain joins TRBV11-2 to TRBJ1-5; 8 bases map to TRBD1. The CDR3 is 15 amino acids. Per germline, CDR1 SGHAT and CDR2 FQNNGV. J gave up 9 bases and V 2 bases, and 9 bases lay outside the gene matches. CDR3 loop: CASSLTTGGGGPQHF. The CDR3 DNA sequence: TGTGCCAGCAGCTTAACAACAGGGGGAGGTGGGCCCCAGCATTTT.

The chain couples TRBV7-2 to TRBJ1-2; D uncertain. Trimming took off 8 bases at V and 0 bases at J, with 10 bases between the two ends. CDR1 SGHTA and CDR2 FQGNSA come from the germline V gene. This CDR3 spans 13 amino acids. The CDR3 reads CASVKLANYGYTF. The CDR3 DNA reads TGTGCCAGCGTGAAGCTGGCTAACTATGGCTACACCTTC.

This chain uses TRBV2 with TRBJ1-4; TRBD1 is a possible D gene (5 bases). Deletions cut 4 bases from V and 3 bases from J, with 9 bases between. CDR3 length: 14 amino acids. Per germline, CDR1 SNHLY and CDR2 FYNNEI. In DNA form, the CDR3 reads TGTGCCAGCAGTGTAGGGGATCCTAATGAAAAACTGTTTTTT. Residues: CASSVGDPNEKLFF.

The chain couples TRBV19 to TRBJ1-1; D not certain. The CDR3 has 14 amino acids. The ends were cut back, 5 bases at V and 0 bases at J, with 10 bases in the middle. Germline values: CDR1 LNHDA, CDR2 SQIVND (reference sequence). The DNA of the CDR3 is TGTGCCAGTAGTCCTACAGTGATGAACACTGAAGCTTTCTTT. It encodes CASSPTVMNTEAFF.

The chain recombines TRBV7-8 with TRBJ1-4, with TRBD1 matching 9 bases. With 0 bases clipped from V and 7 bases from J, the junction kept 6 bases outside the gene matches. Germline values: CDR1 SGHVS, CDR2 FQNEAQ. The CDR3 contains 16 residues. CDR3 residues: CASSLARGQGAEKLFF. The CDR3 DNA reads as TGTGCCAGCAGCTTAGCGCGGGGACAGGGAGCTGAAAAACTGTTTTTT.

The chain couples TRBV29-1 to TRBJ1-6; the D is unclear. The CDR3 spans 13 residues. Germline V gene data show CDR1 as SQVTM and CDR2 as ANQGSEA. Trimming removed 7 bases at V and 4 bases at J, with 11 bases between. The CDR3 protein is CSASDGYNSPLHF. CDR3 DNA sequence: TGCAGCGCCTCTGACGGGTATAATTCACCCCTCCACTTT. The full variable domain, with the rest looked up from reference TRBV29-1 and TRBJ1-6, is SAVISQKPSRDICQRGTSLTIQCQVDSQVTMMFWYRQQPGQSLTLIATANQGSEATYESGFVIDKFPISRPNLTFSTLTVSNMSPEDSSIYLCSASDGYNSPLHFGNGTRLTVT.

This clone was observed once. The rearrangement uses TRBV12-3 or TRBV12-4 and TRBJ2-2; D is unresolved. The CDR3 spans 11 residues. With 4 bases removed from V and 6 bases from J, the gap between germline ends came to 3 bases. The CDR3 sequence: CASSSPGELFF. The CDR3 DNA sequence: TGTGCCAGCAGTTCTCCCGGGGAGCTGTTTTTT.

This clone was counted only a few times. V usage is TRBV10-1 and J usage is TRBJ2-1, with D tentatively TRBD2 (5 bases). The CDR3 length is 15 residues. Germline V CDR1 and CDR2: WNHNN, SYGVQD (reference sequence). With 3 bases removed from V and 5 bases from J, the gap between germline ends came to 14 bases. CDR3 nucleotide sequence: TGCGCCAGCAGTGACTACGCTCTCGGGGACAATGAGCAGTTCTTC. As protein: CASSDYALGDNEQFF.

The chain combines TRBV9 with TRBJ2-7, with 13 positions matching TRBD2. This CDR3 is 18 amino acids long. After removal of 0 bases from V and 4 bases from J, the junction contained 10 bases not matched to a gene. Germline-derived CDR1 and CDR2 are SGDLS and YYNGEE. The CDR3 spells CASSVELAGGPLIYEQYF. As DNA, the CDR3 is TGTGCCAGCAGCGTAGAACTAGCGGGAGGGCCCCTCATTTACGAGCAGTACTTC. Full variable domain (remainder filled in from reference TRBV9 and TRBJ2-7): DSGVTQTPKHLITATGQRVTLRCSPRSGDLSVYWYQQSLDQGLQFLIQYYNGEERAKGNILERFSAQQFPDLHSELNLSSLELGDSALYFCASSVELAGGPLIYEQYFGPGTRLTVT.

CDR3 DNA sequence: TGCGCCAGCAGCCAAGTATCGTTCGGTTCGGAGACCCAGTACTTC. It translates to CASSQVSFGSETQYF. This chain joins TRBV4-1 and TRBJ2-5, with D uncertain. This CDR3 is built from 15 residues. Germline values: CDR1 MGHRA, CDR2 YSYEKL. Trimming took 1 base from V and 5 from J, leaving 14 bases between them.

The CDR3 reads CASSPGTSGRFGEQFF. As DNA, the CDR3 is TGTGCCAGCAGCCCCGGGACTAGCGGGAGGTTCGGGGAGCAGTTCTTC. The chain couples TRBV11-2 to TRBJ2-1; TRBD2 aligns across 15 bases. V gave up 5 bases and J gave up 10 bases; unmatched junction bases: 9. Germline lookup yields CDR1 SGHAT and CDR2 FQNNGV. The CDR3 has 16 amino acids.

V and J are TRBV6-2 or TRBV6-3 and TRBJ1-5, with a tentative D call TRBD1 (5 bases). The germline V gene has CDR1 MNHEY and CDR2 SVGEGT. V was shortened by 2 bases and J by 5 bases, with 13 bases between the two germline ends. The CDR3 sequence is 15 residues long. The DNA for the CDR3 is TGTGCCAGCAGTTACGGGTCCTGGGGGGATCAGCCCCAGCATTTT. Protein sequence: CASSYGSWGDQPQHF.

The V call is TRBV27, the J call TRBJ2-1; 8 nucleotides align to TRBD2. CDR3 length: 16 residues. Germline CDR1 is MNHEY and CDR2 is SMNVEV (reference sequence). V dropped 2 bases and J dropped 1; count of bases not matched to a gene: 4. The CDR3 bases are TGTGCCAGCAGTTTACCAACTAGCGGATCCTACAATGAGCAGTTCTTC. This sequence encodes CASSLPTSGSYNEQFF.

This clone is a singleton in its sample. The chain joins TRBV19 to TRBJ2-2, with 8 bases that match TRBD2. This CDR3 has 14 residues. J was trimmed by 5 bases and V by 5 bases; bases with no gene match: 4. Germline V gives CDR1 LNHDA, CDR2 SQIVND (reference sequence). The CDR3: CASSGLAGTGELFF. The CDR3 DNA sequence: TGTGCCAGTAGTGGCTTAGCGGGAACCGGGGAGCTGTTTTTT.

This clone has just a few counts. The chain employs TRBV7-3 and TRBJ2-1, with 7 bases identical to TRBD2. The CDR3 has 15 residues. The V and J ends lost 5 bases and 6 bases, in that order; junction bases with no gene match: 10. From germline, CDR1 is SGHTA and CDR2 FQGTGA. CDR3 nucleotide sequence: TGTGCCAGCAGCACAACGAGCGGGGCCCCCAATGAGCAGTTCTTC. Its protein is CASSTTSGAPNEQFF.

The V gene is TRBV11-2, the J gene TRBJ1-1; D remains unclear. V lost 0 bases and J 1 base, leaving 6 bases between the germline ends. The CDR3 is 14 amino acids. Germline V gene data show CDR1 as SGHAT and CDR2 as FQNNGV. CDR3 DNA sequence: TGTGCCAGCAGCTTAGAAATCCGGAACACTGAAGCTTTCTTT. It encodes CASSLEIRNTEAFF.

The V call is TRBV7-6, the J call TRBJ2-7; TRBD2 matches at 13 bases. V lost 5 bases and J lost 6; bases outside the gene matches: 4. Germline CDR1 and CDR2: SGHVS and FNYEAQ. The CDR3 spans 14 residues. CDR3 region: CASSPGLAGLEQYF. For the CDR3, the DNA is TGTGCCAGCAGCCCGGGACTAGCGGGACTCGAGCAGTACTTC.

This chain links TRBV4-1 with TRBJ1-6, with D unresolved. The germline gives CDR1 MGHRA, CDR2 YSYEKL. Trimming removed 1 base from V and 7 bases from J, with 11 bases in between. This CDR3 is built from 15 residues. CDR3 bases: TGCGCCAGCAGCCAAGTATCAGGCTCCAATTCACCCCTCCACTTT. Translated, it gives CASSQVSGSNSPLHF.

The chain employs TRBV15 and TRBJ2-7, with D possibly being TRBD1 (5 bases). With 5 bases removed from V and 2 bases from J, the gap between germline ends came to 16 bases. The CDR3 contains 15 residues. CDR1 is LNHNV, CDR2 YYDKDF, per germline (reference sequence). This chain's CDR3 is CATSGDSYAPYEQYF. CDR3 DNA: TGTGCCACCAGCGGCGACAGTTACGCGCCCTACGAGCAGTACTTC. Using reference TRBV15 and TRBJ2-7 for the parts outside the CDR3, the full variable domain is DAMVIQNPRYQVTQFGKPVTLSCSQTLNHNVMYWYQQKSSQAPKLLFHYYDKDFNNEADTPDNFQSRRPNTSFCFLDIRSPGLGDTAMYLCATSGDSYAPYEQYFGPGTRLTVT.

The chain couples TRBV5-6 to TRBJ2-1; the match to TRBD1 covers 10 bases. The CDR3 runs to 15 residues. V lost 6 bases to trimming and J lost 6 bases; unmatched junction nucleotides: 9. The germline CDR1 and CDR2 sequences are SGHDT and YYEEEE. The DNA for the CDR3 is TGTGCCAGCATCCCAGACAGGGGGCAGGGCAATGAGCAGTTCTTC. It codes for CASIPDRGQGNEQFF.